This entry concerns a single T cell receptor (beta chain). Source study methods: Using reference gene primer amplification, nucleated cell counts were estimated. Clones were sequenced by immunoSEQ multiplex PCR, and TCRdb holds only the in-frame ones, with some missing. The V and J calls and clone size are taken from that table; D and trimming were inferred from the DNA. The sample yields 150,000 to 200,000 clones, more than 80% seen once. V gave up 4 bases and J gave up 6 bases, with 18 bases separating them. CDR1 is SGHNT, CDR2 YYREEE, per germline (reference sequence). CDR3 size: 15 residues. This entry is derived from a study of blood T cell repertoires in COVID-19. Study-wide background: Collection of acute and convalescent COVID-19 samples took place in the United States, Italy and Spain. The analysed material was cDNA or gDNA that came from T cells, B-cell-depleted T cells, or PBMCs.

V and J are TRBV5-4 and TRBJ2-3, with D perhaps TRBD1 (6 bases). The origin of this receptor is a man in his forties or fifties with acute or convalescent COVID-19. Material: peripheral blood. DNA of the CDR3: TGTGCCAGCAGCGGGGATGGGGGCCTGCGTGATACGCAGTATTTT. Its translation is CASSGDGGLRDTQYF. Complete variable domain (other parts from reference TRBV5-4 and TRBJ2-3): ETGVTQSPTHLIKTRGQQVTLRCSSQSGHNTVSWYQQALGQGPQFIFQYYREEENGRGNFPPRFSGLQFPNYSSELNVNALELDDSALYLCASSGDGGLRDTQYFGPGTRLTVL.